This T cell receptor (beta chain) was sequenced for a study of low-dose radiotherapy and immunotherapy resistance in tumors. About the study: Intravenous cyclophosphamide 200 mg/m2 was given every two weeks, one day before radiation and immunotherapy.

Time point denoted: before trial treatment. Priming of first-strand cDNA relied on TRAV- and TRBV-specific primers (covering alpha and beta chains). The authors ran 15 to 20 PCR cycles to amplify TCRs with a constant-region primer and V-primer adapter. TCRdb called the reads again in MiXCR, with one record for every CDR3 protein. The data hold around 65,000 distinct CDR3 sequences, with approximately 26% observed a single time. The V gene end was trimmed by 4 bases and the J gene end by 4 bases; junction bases not matched to a gene: 4. Germline CDR1 is SGHTA and CDR2 is FQGNSA. CDR3 length: 15 residues. There are many counts of this clonotype.

Specimen: PBMCs, collected before treatment. This TCR derives from a male donor with rectosigmoid adenocarcinoma. The gene calls are TRBV7-2 and TRBJ2-1; 10 bases match TRBD2. The CDR3 region has the DNA TGTGCCAGCAGCTACCAGCGGGGGGGGTACAATGAGCAGTTCTTC. This codes for CASSYQRGGYNEQFF.